The source of this TCR beta chain is a study of blood T cell repertoires in COVID-19. Looking at the study overall: T cells, B-cell-depleted T cells, or PBMCs provided the cDNA or gDNA that served as material.

CDR3 size: 14 residues. V dropped 7 bases and J dropped 4 bases, with 16 bases sitting between them. Germline values: CDR1 MDHEN, CDR2 SYDVKM. In the authors' methods: Scientists estimated how many nucleated cells there were by amplifying reference gene primers. Repertoires were generated with immunoSEQ multiplex PCR, while TCRdb's copy carries only in-frame clones and drops some. The DNA was the basis for D and trimming; V, J and clone size are from that table. The sample carries fewer than 35,000 clones, 80% to 90% recorded once. The sample taken for sequencing was peripheral blood. V gene TRBV28 combines with J gene TRBJ2-5, with D possibly matching TRBD2 (5 bases). This sequence originates from a man at least 80 years old with acute or convalescent COVID-19. In DNA, the CDR3 is TGTGCCAGCACCCCCCTACTAGTGGCAGAGACCCAGTACTTC. This gives the protein CASTPLLVAETQYF.